This T cell receptor (beta chain) appears in the sequencing data of a study of graft-versus-host responses after intestinal transplantation. Study as a whole: Uniformly, recipients were administered anti-thymocyte globulin induction with subsequent tacrolimus and steroids for approximately 3 years.

In regard to this clone: Its antigen is not known.

The length of the CDR3 is 13 residues. V gave up 4 bases and J gave up 4 bases, with 12 bases separating them. The germline CDR1 and CDR2 sequences are SGHRS and YFSETQ. The protocol was immunoSEQ multiplex PCR, while the TCRdb copy is restricted to in-frame clones and leaves out a portion. Among around 100,000 clones listed, roughly nine tenths were seen once. Sequencing used unstimulated CD4+ T cells sorted from spleen or lymph node cells, obtained before intestinal transplant. This clonotype was sampled from a human donor who received an intestinal transplant. The rearrangement uses TRBV5-1 and TRBJ2-7; a weak D match, TRBD1 (6 bases). DNA of the CDR3: TGCGCCAGCAGCGGGGGCAGGGGTTACGAGCAGTACTTC. Its translation is CASSGGRGYEQYF.